This record covers a single TCR beta chain. The antigen is undetermined. Other DNA sequences in the same sample also yield this CDR3. This record comes from a study of cytomegalovirus exposure and HLA in healthy donors. About the research overall: Most genotyped donors, over 70% of more than 300, had Caucasian-associated genetic ancestry. General study results and limits: Most TCR beta V segments were productive about 90% or about 30% of the time in an earlier analysis. Follow-up analysis found HLA locus-dependent TCR association rates, highest for DRB1 and lowest for HLA-C.

Nominally healthy donors were sampled, though unrecorded immune exposures were likely. The PCR contained 60 Vbeta and 13 Jbeta primers. TCRdb's table, derived via immunoSEQ multiplex PCR, lists solely in-frame clones and lacks some. Its clone listing holds under 200,000 clones. V shed 2 bases and J shed 2 bases, with 9 bases lying between them. The CDR3 loop spans 14 amino acids. Per germline, CDR1 KGHSH and CDR2 LQKENI. Sequenced material: PBMCs. This rearrangement joins TRBV18 to TRBJ1-2; D is unclear. The clonotype comes from a man aged 30 to 45 in good health and CMV-seronegative. The DNA for the CDR3 is TGTGCCAGCTCACCAGGGCAGCAAAACTATGGCTACACCTTC. Translated: CASSPGQQNYGYTF.